This TCR beta chain was captured by sequencing in a study of cytomegalovirus exposure and HLA in healthy donors. The PCR contained 60 Vbeta and 13 Jbeta primers. Sequencing used immunoSEQ multiplex PCR; TCRdb keeps in-frame clones, though not all of them. The sample carries some 84,000 clones, about three quarters recorded once. In germline, CDR1 is LGHNA, CDR2 YSLEER. The V gene end was trimmed by 4 bases and the J gene end by 4 bases; junction bases not matched to a gene: 10. There are 17 residues in the CDR3. The sequence derives from a boy between 10 and 17 years old in good health and CMV-seronegative. The sample comprised PBMCs. The gene calls are TRBV4-3 and TRBJ2-1, with TRBD2 matching 10 bases. CDR3 in DNA: TGCGCCAGCAGCCGTGAGGCGGGACTAGCGTTTTACAATGAGCAGTTCTTC. Translated, it gives CASSREAGLAFYNEQFF.